A selection of T cell receptor beta chains follows, all from one sample in a study of lymphopenia after photon versus proton radiotherapy. Sequencing was performed with immunoSEQ multiplex PCR; in TCRdb, only in-frame clones are kept and a portion is missing. Among roughly 57,000 clones listed, 65% to 85% were seen once. Sequencing was performed on peripheral blood, taken from a patient treated with photon-based radiotherapy. The receptor source for this set is a man between 50 and 59 years old with gastric cancer. Both conserved end residues are part of each CDR3. Each record gives: D gene, J gene, V gene, clone size, CDR3 DNA, CDR3 protein. A D gene is named only where the DNA matches it firmly. Some rows have no size entry. The others give once, few or many, or a class for an expanded clone.

d_gene: TRBD2
j_gene: TRBJ2-1
v_gene: TRBV10-3
abundance: -
CDR3nt: TGTGCCATCAGTGAAGGACTAGCGGGCTACAATGAGCAGTTCTTC
CDR3aa: CAISEGLAGYNEQFF

d_gene: -
j_gene: TRBJ2-6
v_gene: TRBV7-9
abundance: -
CDR3nt: TGTGCCAGCAGCTTTGGGACAACCAACGTCCTGACTTTC
CDR3aa: CASSFGTTNVLTF

d_gene: -
j_gene: TRBJ1-1
v_gene: TRBV7-2
abundance: -
CDR3nt: TGTGCCAGCAGCGCCCAGGGACCCTCGGCGAACACTGAAGCTTTCTTT
CDR3aa: CASSAQGPSANTEAFF

d_gene: -
j_gene: TRBJ2-5
v_gene: TRBV5-1
abundance: once
CDR3nt: TGCGCCAGCAGCTTGGCCCGGACTGTGGGGACCCAAGAGACCCAGTACTTC
CDR3aa: CASSLARTVGTQETQYF

d_gene: -
j_gene: TRBJ1-4
v_gene: TRBV29-1
abundance: -
CDR3nt: TGCAGCGGTTCCGGGACGGATGAAAAACTGTTTTTT
CDR3aa: CSGSGTDEKLFF

d_gene: TRBD2
j_gene: TRBJ2-3
v_gene: TRBV30
abundance: -
CDR3nt: TGTGCCTGGAGTTTTACTAGCGGGCTTTTCACAGATACGCAGTATTTT
CDR3aa: CAWSFTSGLFTDTQYF

d_gene: -
j_gene: TRBJ1-5
v_gene: TRBV10-3
abundance: few
CDR3nt: TGTGCCATCAGTTCCGGGACACGCAATCAGCCCCAGCATTTT
CDR3aa: CAISSGTRNQPQHF

d_gene: TRBD2
j_gene: TRBJ2-3
v_gene: TRBV4-3
abundance: -
CDR3nt: TGCGCCAGCAGCCAAGAGGGACTAGAGGCCACAGATACGCAGTATTTT
CDR3aa: CASSQEGLEATDTQYF

d_gene: -
j_gene: TRBJ1-4
v_gene: TRBV28
abundance: -
CDR3nt: TGTGCCAGCAGTTCAGGAGAAGAAAAACTGTTTTTT
CDR3aa: CASSSGEEKLFF

d_gene: -
j_gene: TRBJ2-7
v_gene: TRBV18
abundance: -
CDR3nt: TGTGCCAGCTCACCCGATACCTACGAGCAGTACTTC
CDR3aa: CASSPDTYEQYF

d_gene: -
j_gene: TRBJ2-7
v_gene: TRBV6-5
abundance: few
CDR3nt: TGTGCCAGCACCTCAGGGTGGGAGCAGTACTTC
CDR3aa: CASTSGWEQYF

d_gene: TRBD2
j_gene: TRBJ2-7
v_gene: TRBV27
abundance: -
CDR3nt: TGTGCCAGCAGTTCAGCGGGACTCGGAAGCGGCGAGCAGTACTTC
CDR3aa: CASSSAGLGSGEQYF

d_gene: TRBD1
j_gene: TRBJ2-5
v_gene: TRBV7-2
abundance: once
CDR3nt: TGTGCCAGCAGCTCCCGAGACAGGGGGGGGGCCCAGTACTTC
CDR3aa: CASSSRDRGGAQYF